The clone carrying this TCR beta chain was picked up one time. As yet, its antigen is unknown. The data derive from a study of shared clonotypes between healthy human individuals. The table came from immunoSEQ multiplex PCR; TCRdb's copy has only in-frame clones and leaves some out. The table lists approximately 2.1 million clones, more than 85% of them singletons. V was pared by 1 base and J by 3 bases, with 7 bases between. The CDR3 sequence is 14 residues long. Germline-derived CDR1 and CDR2 are LNHDA and SQIVND (reference sequence). Study-wide findings and caveats: The generation probabilities recorded for non-shared clonotypes fell below those of clonotypes shared by all four donors. A handful of donors showed sharing of around 5% of naive CD4 clonotypes.

This chain uses TRBV19 with TRBJ2-1; a possible D gene is TRBD2 (5 bases). The sequence came from a man aged 18 to 29 in good health. Some clones in this sample may be carry-over from other donors' samples. Sequenced: naive CD4+ T cells from PBMCs. Subset indicated: CD45RA+ positively selected. The CDR3 region is CASSIALVYNEQFF. In nucleotides, the CDR3 is TGTGCCAGTAGTATAGCACTAGTCTACAATGAGCAGTTCTTC.